This T cell receptor (beta chain) appears in the sequencing data of a study of cytomegalovirus exposure and HLA in healthy donors. The primer mix had 60 Vbeta and 13 Jbeta primers. The assay was immunoSEQ multiplex PCR, and TCRdb's table has in-frame clones only and misses some. This table has some 140,000 clones, over 75% appearing once. J was trimmed by 7 bases and V by 2 bases; bases with no gene match: 7. CDR3 size: 14 residues. Looked up from germline, CDR1 is SGHVS and CDR2 is FQNEAQ. In its sample, this clone was seen once. The specimen sequenced was PBMCs. This receptor was identified in a woman aged 40 to 50 in good health and CMV-seropositive. The gene calls are TRBV7-8 and TRBJ1-2, with 7 bases aligning to TRBD1. Here the CDR3 DNA reads TGTGCCAGCAGCTTAACGCAGGGGGTAGTTGGCTACACCTTC. The encoded protein is CASSLTQGVVGYTF. Using reference TRBV7-8 and TRBJ1-2 for the parts outside the CDR3, the full variable domain is GAGVSQSPRYKVAKRGQDVALRCDPISGHVSLFWYQQALGQGPEFLTYFQNEAQLDKSGLPSDRFFAERPEGSVSTLKIQRTQQEDSAVYLCASSLTQGVVGYTFGSGTRLTVV.